This entry features one T cell receptor beta chain sequence. The sample holds one count of this clone. It has no known antigen specificity. The record has no base qualities; no much larger clone is one base away. A distance of 12 bases separates the germline ends of V and J, which lose 7 bases and 7 bases respectively. The CDR3 numbers 12 residues from cysteine through phenylalanine. The retained sequence is limited to the CDR3, 36 bases, with the frame set at the first base. Taken from the germline V gene, the CDR1 and CDR2 loops are SGHAT and FQNNGV. TCRbeta CDR3 regions were amplified from genomic DNA using the immunoSEQ Assay, a bias-controlled multiplex PCR. As for how the authors treated the data: Within the assay, amplification of reference gene primers was used to estimate how many nucleated cells each sample contained. To quantify the absolute abundance of each unique TCRbeta CDR3 rearrangement, sequence reads were collapsed and filtered. Productive Simpson clonality was computed per sample as the square root of Simpson's diversity index over productive rearrangements. This is the immuneACCESS table as TCRdb keeps it, with only in-frame sequences that have V and J called. A part of the clones is gone; compared with another copy, unresolved V genes explain less than half, and the rest is unexplained. The DNA was the basis for D and trimming; V, J and clone size are from that table. For this sample the table gives fewer than 350,000 clones, of which around 85% were detected only once. In total, the top ten clones hold approximately 12% of the sample.

One collaborating source in Seattle enrolled patients while the patients were actively infected and followed the patients over time throughout the course of disease. Collaborating institutions collected whole blood in K2EDTA tubes following their own protocols. Collaborator samples were shipped for TCRbeta analysis as frozen whole blood, isolated PBMCs, or DNA extracted from either sample type. These data belong to a study of blood T cell repertoires in COVID-19 (dated by TCRdb to about 2020). Regarding the research as a whole: The collaborator samples originated in the United States, Italy and Spain and spanned the acute and convalescent phases of COVID-19. The samples were drawn from two sources: the first 160 participants of the ongoing ImmuneRACE study, and 950 to 1,500 subjects contributed by 6 global collaborators. A freely available public database, intended as a resource for researchers studying the immune response to SARS-CoV-2, is where the repertoires were released. The dataset comprised deeply sampled blood TCRbeta repertoires from subjects exposed to, actively infected with, or recovered from COVID-19. The material from the prospective study consisted of cDNA or gDNA derived from T cells, B-cell-depleted T cells, or PBMCs. The sample metadata nearly always contained a de-identified subject ID, COVID-19 status, age in years and sex. HLA class I and class II types, where available, came from metadata supplied by the sample provider rather than from assay-based typing. What the authors observed across the whole study: The quantity of clinical and demographic metadata differed by source and by participant and was supplied without curation.

Recombination joined TRBV11-2 with TRBJ2-3; the D gene lacks a confident call. The sample taken for sequencing was peripheral blood. The sequence derives from a woman aged 25 to 39 with COVID-19, enrolled during active disease. The bases are TGTGCCAGCACCCACCAGTTGAATACGCAGTATTTT. It codes for CASTHQLNTQYF.